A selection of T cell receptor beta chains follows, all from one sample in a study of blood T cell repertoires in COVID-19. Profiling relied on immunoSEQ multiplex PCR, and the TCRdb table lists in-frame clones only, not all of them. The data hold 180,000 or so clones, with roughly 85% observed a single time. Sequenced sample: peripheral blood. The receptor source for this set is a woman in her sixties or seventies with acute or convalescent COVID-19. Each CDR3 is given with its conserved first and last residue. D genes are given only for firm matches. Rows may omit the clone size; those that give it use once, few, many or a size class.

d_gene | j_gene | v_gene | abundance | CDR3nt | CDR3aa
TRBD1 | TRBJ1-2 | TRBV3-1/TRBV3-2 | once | TGTGCCAGCAGCCAAGATGTATGGGCCAGGGGGAACTATGGCTACACCTTC | CASSQDVWARGNYGYTF
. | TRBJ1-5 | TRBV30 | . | TGTGCCTGGAGTACGGGTAACAATCAGCCCCAGCATTTT | CAWSTGNNQPQHF
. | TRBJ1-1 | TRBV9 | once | TGTGCCAGCAGCGTAGCCACCCAGGGCACTGAAGCTTTCTTT | CASSVATQGTEAFF
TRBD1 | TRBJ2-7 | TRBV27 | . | TGTGCCAGCAGTTTATTTTTAGGACAGGCCTACGAGCAGTACTTC | CASSLFLGQAYEQYF
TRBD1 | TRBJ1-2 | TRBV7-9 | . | TGTGCCAGCAGCCCAGCGGACTGGGCAGGGGGCGATGGCTACACCTTC | CASSPADWAGGDGYTF
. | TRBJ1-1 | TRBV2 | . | TGTGCCAGCAGTGAAGTAGGCAGGCAGAACACTGAAGCTTTCTTT | CASSEVGRQNTEAFF
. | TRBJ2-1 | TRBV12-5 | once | TGTGCTAGTGGTTTGCCCCAGGGCCACAATGAGCAGTTCTTC | CASGLPQGHNEQFF
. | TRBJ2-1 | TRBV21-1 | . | TGTGCCAGCAGCAAAGTGACTAGCGGGAGACCCCACAATGAGCAGTTCTTC | CASSKVTSGRPHNEQFF
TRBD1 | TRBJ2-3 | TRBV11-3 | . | TGTGCCAGCAGCTTAACAGGGGTTGATGGGACAGATACGCAGTATTTT | CASSLTGVDGTDTQYF
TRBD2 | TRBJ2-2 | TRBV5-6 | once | TGTGCCAGCTCCACTAGCGGGAGTAGGACCGGGGAGCTGTTTTTT | CASSTSGSRTGELFF
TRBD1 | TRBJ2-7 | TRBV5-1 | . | TGCGCCAGCAGCTGGACGACCGGGACAGGTACTCAAAGGCTTTACGAGCAGTACTTC | CASSWTTGTGTQRLYEQYF
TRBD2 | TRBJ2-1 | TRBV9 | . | TGTGCCAGCAGCGTAAGAGCTAGCGGGAGGGACAATGAGCAGTTCTTC | CASSVRASGRDNEQFF
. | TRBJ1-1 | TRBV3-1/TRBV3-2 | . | TGTGCCAGCATGGACCATATGGGAGCTGAAGCTTTCTTT | CASMDHMGAEAFF
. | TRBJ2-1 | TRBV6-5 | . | TGTGCCAGCGTGGGGGCAGGACACCACAATGAGCAGTTCTTC | CASVGAGHHNEQFF
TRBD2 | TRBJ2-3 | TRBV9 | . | TGTGCCAGCAGCGTAGGTACACTAGCGATCGCAGATACGCAGTATTTT | CASSVGTLAIADTQYF
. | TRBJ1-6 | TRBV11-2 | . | TGTGCCAGCAGCTTAGCCCCAGGAAATTCACCCCTCCACTTT | CASSLAPGNSPLHF
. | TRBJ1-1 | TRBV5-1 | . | TGCGCCAGCAGCCCCCAGGTGGGAGGAAACGCTGAAGCTTTCTTT | CASSPQVGGNAEAFF
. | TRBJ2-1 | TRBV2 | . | TGTGCCAGCAGGTTACAGGGACGCGAGCAGTTCTTC | CASRLQGREQFF
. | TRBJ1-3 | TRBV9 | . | TGTGCCAGCAGCCCCTCAGGTCAAAAGGCTGGAAACACCATATATTTT | CASSPSGQKAGNTIYF
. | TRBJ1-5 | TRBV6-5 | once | TGTGCCAGCAGTTACTCTCCAGGGGGCAATCAGCCCCAGCATTTT | CASSYSPGGNQPQHF
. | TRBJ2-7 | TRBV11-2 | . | TGTGCCAGCAGCTTAGGGACAGTTCTGAAAACCTACGAGCAGTACTTC | CASSLGTVLKTYEQYF